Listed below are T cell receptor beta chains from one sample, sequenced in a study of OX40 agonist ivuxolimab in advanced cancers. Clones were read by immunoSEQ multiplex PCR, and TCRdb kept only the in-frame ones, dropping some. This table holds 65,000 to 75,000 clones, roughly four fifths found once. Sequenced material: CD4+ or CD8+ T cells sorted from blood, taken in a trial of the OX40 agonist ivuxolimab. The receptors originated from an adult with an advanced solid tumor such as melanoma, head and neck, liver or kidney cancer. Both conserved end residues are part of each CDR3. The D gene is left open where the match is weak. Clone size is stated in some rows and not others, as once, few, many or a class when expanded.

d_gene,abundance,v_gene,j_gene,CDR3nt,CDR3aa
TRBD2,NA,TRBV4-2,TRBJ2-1,TGTGCCAGCAGCCCGACTAGCGGGGGGTACAATGAGCAGTTCTTC,CASSPTSGGYNEQFF
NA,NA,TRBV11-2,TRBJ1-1,TGTGCCAGCAGCTTATTGAGGGCCTGGCAGACCAACACTGAAGCTTTCTTT,CASSLLRAWQTNTEAFF
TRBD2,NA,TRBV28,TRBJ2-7,TGTGCTTCTGGAGGAGGGACTAGCGACACTTACGAGCAGTACTTC,CASGGGTSDTYEQYF
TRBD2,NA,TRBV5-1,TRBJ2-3,TGCGCCAGCAGGTCCAGCGGGGGGGATTCAGATACGCAGTATTTT,CASRSSGGDSDTQYF
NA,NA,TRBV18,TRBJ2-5,TGTGCCAGCTTACCCTCACCAAATTCCGAGACCCAGTACTTC,CASLPSPNSETQYF
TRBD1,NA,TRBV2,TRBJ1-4,TGTGCCAGCAGTGCGCGGACAGGGGATGAAAAACTGTTTTTT,CASSARTGDEKLFF
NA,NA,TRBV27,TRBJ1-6,TGTGCCAGCAGTCTGAGACGGGACCTGCCCCTCCACTTT,CASSLRRDLPLHF
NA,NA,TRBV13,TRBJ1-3,TGTGCCAGCCTGCGGCGTCGGGACGGAGGAAACACCATATATTTT,CASLRRRDGGNTIYF
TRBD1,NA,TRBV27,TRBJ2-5,TGTGCCAGCAGTAGACCCGGGACAGGGAGTGAGACCCAGTACTTC,CASSRPGTGSETQYF
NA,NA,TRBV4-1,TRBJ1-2,TGCGCCAGCAGCCAAGATCAGGGGCGGAGTACTAACTATGGCTACACCTTC,CASSQDQGRSTNYGYTF
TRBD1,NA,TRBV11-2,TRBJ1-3,TGTGCCAGCAGCCGTGACAGGGTTAACACCATATATTTT,CASSRDRVNTIYF
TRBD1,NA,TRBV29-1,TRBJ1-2,TGCAGCGTTAAGGAGGGACTAAACAGGGGAGACGGCTACACCTTC,CSVKEGLNRGDGYTF
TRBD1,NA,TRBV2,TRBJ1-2,TGTGCCAGCACCTGGGGACAGGGAGCTTTTGGCTACACCTTC,CASTWGQGAFGYTF
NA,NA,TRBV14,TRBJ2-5,TGTGCCAGCAGCGGTATCGGGGAGACCCAGTACTTC,CASSGIGETQYF
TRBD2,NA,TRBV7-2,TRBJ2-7,TGTGCCAGCAGCTTCACTAGCGGGAATTACGAGCAGTACTTC,CASSFTSGNYEQYF
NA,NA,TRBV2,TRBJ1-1,TGTGCCAGCAGCCGCACAGGTTTCATGAACACTGAAGCTTTCTTT,CASSRTGFMNTEAFF
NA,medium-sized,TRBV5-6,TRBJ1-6,TGTGCCAGCAGGCGGATCGACAGCCTGGATAATTCACCCCTCCACTTT,CASRRIDSLDNSPLHF
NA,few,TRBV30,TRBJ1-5,TGTGCCTGGAGTAGGGGGTATAGCAATCAGCCCCAGCATTTT,CAWSRGYSNQPQHF
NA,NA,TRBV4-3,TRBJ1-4,TGCGCCAGCAGCCAAGAAGGTCCGGGCCTGGGTGAAAAACTGTTTTTT,CASSQEGPGLGEKLFF
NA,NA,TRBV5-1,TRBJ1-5,TGCGCCAGCAGCTTGGAAGGGGGATATCAGCCCCAGCATTTT,CASSLEGGYQPQHF
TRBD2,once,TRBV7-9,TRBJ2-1,TGTGCCAGCAGCTATAGCGGGAGCGGCAATGAGCAGTTCTTC,CASSYSGSGNEQFF
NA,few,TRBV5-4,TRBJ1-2,TGTGCCAGCAGCTTGAAACAGGCAGAGGGAGGCTACACCTTC,CASSLKQAEGGYTF
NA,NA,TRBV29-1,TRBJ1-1,TGCAGCGTGATACAGTACGAAGCTTTCTTT,CSVIQYEAFF
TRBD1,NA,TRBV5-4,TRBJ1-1,TGTGCCAGCGGAGTAATCGGGACAGCCAACACTGAAGCTTTCTTT,CASGVIGTANTEAFF
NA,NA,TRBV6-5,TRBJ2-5,TGTGCCAGCAGACGCCAAAGGGGGGGTCAAGAGACCCAGTACTTC,CASRRQRGGQETQYF
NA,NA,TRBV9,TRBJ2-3,TGTGCCAGCAGCGTAGGGAATCCAGATACGCAGTATTTT,CASSVGNPDTQYF
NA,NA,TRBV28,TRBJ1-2,TGTGCCAGCAGCCCGGGGGGGACGTTTAGCTATGGCTACACCTTC,CASSPGGTFSYGYTF
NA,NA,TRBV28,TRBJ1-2,TGTGCCAGCAGTTTGGGGACTGACTATGGCTACACCTTC,CASSLGTDYGYTF
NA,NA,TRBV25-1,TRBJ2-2,TGTGCCAGCAGTGAGCCCGGGGCAGGCGGGGAGCTGTTTTTT,CASSEPGAGGELFF
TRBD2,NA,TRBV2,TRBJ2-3,TGTGCCTCGAGGACTAGCGGGGGGGTTGGTACGCAGTATTTT,CASRTSGGVGTQYF
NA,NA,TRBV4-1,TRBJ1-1,TGCGCCAGCAGCCAAGACAGGGGGAACACTGAAGCTTTCTTT,CASSQDRGNTEAFF
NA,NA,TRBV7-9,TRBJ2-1,TGTGCCAGCAGCTTAGCAAGGGAGCAGTTCTTC,CASSLAREQFF
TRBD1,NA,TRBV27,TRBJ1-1,TGTGCCAGCAGTTTCACCTACAGGGGGTCCCGCGGAGCTTTCTTT,CASSFTYRGSRGAFF
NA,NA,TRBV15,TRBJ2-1,TGTGCCACCAGCAGAGTTGTGCCCGGGGGCGATGAGCAGTTCTTC,CATSRVVPGGDEQFF
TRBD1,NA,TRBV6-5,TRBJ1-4,TGTGCCAGCAGTTTGGGGACAGTCGCTGGTGAAAAACTGTTTTTT,CASSLGTVAGEKLFF
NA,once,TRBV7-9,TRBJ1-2,TGTGCCAGCAGCTTTAAAGGGGCCCAGGACTATGGCTACACCTTC,CASSFKGAQDYGYTF
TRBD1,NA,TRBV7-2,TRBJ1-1,TGTGCCAGCAGCTTAAAGGGGACAGGGGCGGAAGCTTTCTTT,CASSLKGTGAEAFF
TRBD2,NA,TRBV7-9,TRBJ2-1,TGTGCCGGCGGACTAGCGGGAGCCTACAATGAGCAGTTCTTC,CAGGLAGAYNEQFF
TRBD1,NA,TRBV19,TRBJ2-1,TGTGCCAGTAGTCCCTGGACAGGGGCGCGGATTGAGCAGTTCTTC,CASSPWTGARIEQFF
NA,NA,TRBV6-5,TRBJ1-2,TGTGCCAGCACTCTTGGGGGCCCTCCTAACTATGGCTACACCTTC,CASTLGGPPNYGYTF
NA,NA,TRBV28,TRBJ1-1,TGTGCCAGCAGTTTGCTGCCACCCGAGGCTGAAGCTTTCTTT,CASSLLPPEAEAFF
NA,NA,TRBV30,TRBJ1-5,TGTGCCTGGACCCCAGGGGAGTATAATCAGCCCCAGCATTTT,CAWTPGEYNQPQHF
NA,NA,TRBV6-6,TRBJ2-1,TGTGCCAGCTCGGAACGTGATGAGCAGTTCTTC,CASSERDEQFF
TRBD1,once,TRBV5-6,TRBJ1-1,TGTGCCAGCAGGCAAACAGGGGCGCTGAACACTGAAGCTTTCTTT,CASRQTGALNTEAFF
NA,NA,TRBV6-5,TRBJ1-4,TGTGCCAGCAAAGGGTGGGACGAAAAACTGTTTTTT,CASKGWDEKLFF
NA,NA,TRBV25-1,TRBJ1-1,TGTGCCAGCAGTGAGCCGGACAGAATCACTGAAGCTTTCTTT,CASSEPDRITEAFF
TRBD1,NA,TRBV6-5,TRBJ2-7,TGTGCCAGCAGTCAAACAGGGGGCGGGAGTGACGAGCAGTACTTC,CASSQTGGGSDEQYF
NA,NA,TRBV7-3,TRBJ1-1,TGTGCCAGCAGCTTTCAAGGGAACACTGAAGCTTTCTTT,CASSFQGNTEAFF
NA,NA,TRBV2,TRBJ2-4,TGTGCCAGCATTGCGGTAGCCAAAAACATTCAGTACTTC,CASIAVAKNIQYF